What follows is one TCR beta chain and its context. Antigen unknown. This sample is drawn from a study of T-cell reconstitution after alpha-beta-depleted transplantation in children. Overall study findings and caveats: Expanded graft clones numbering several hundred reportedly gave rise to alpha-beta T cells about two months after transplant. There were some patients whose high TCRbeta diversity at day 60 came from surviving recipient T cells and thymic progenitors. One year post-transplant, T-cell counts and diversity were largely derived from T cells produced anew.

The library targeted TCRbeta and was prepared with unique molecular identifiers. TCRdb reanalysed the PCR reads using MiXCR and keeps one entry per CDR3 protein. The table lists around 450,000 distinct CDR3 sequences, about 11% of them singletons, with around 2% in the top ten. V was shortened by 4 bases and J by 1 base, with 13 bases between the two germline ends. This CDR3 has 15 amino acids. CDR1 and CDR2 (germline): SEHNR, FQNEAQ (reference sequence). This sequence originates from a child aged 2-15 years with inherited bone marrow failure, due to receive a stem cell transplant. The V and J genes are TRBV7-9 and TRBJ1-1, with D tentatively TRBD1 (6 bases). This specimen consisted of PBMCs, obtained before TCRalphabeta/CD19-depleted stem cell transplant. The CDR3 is CASSSRGRRNTEAFF. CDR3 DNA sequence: TGTGCCAGCAGCTCCCGGGGGCGCCGGAACACTGAAGCTTTCTTT. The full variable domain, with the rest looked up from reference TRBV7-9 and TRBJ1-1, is DTGVSQNPRHKITKRGQNVTFRCDPISEHNRLYWYRQTLGQGPEFLTYFQNEAQLEKSRLLSDRFSAERPKGSFSTLEIQRTEQGDSAMYLCASSSRGRRNTEAFFGQGTRLTVV.